The rows below give T cell receptor beta chains drawn from one sample of a study of chemoradiotherapy in HPV16-positive cancers. The assay was immunoSEQ multiplex PCR, and TCRdb's table has in-frame clones only and misses some. The table shows about 2,000 clones, with about four fifths occurring only once. Sequencing used tumor tissue, obtained from a patient who underwent chemoradiotherapy. The receptors stem from a human donor with HPV-associated anogenital cancer. The CDR3 runs from the conserved cysteine through the conserved F or W. The D gene is left open where the match is weak. Clone size is not always given. Where it is, it says once, few, many or a class for expanded clones.

d_call j_call v_call clone_size cdr3_nt cdr3_aa
NA TRBJ2-5 TRBV11-2 NA TGTGCCAGCAGCTTAGGGGAGACCCAGTACTTC CASSLGETQYF
NA TRBJ2-7 TRBV11-3 few TGTGCCAGCAGTAACGGAGTACAGGGTTTGTACGAGCAGTACTTC CASSNGVQGLYEQYF
TRBD2 TRBJ2-1 TRBV28 NA TGTGCCAGCAGTGCGCCCGGACTAGCGGGAAACAATGAGCAGTTCTTC CASSAPGLAGNNEQFF
NA TRBJ1-2 TRBV6-1 NA TGTGCCAGCTCCCTCGCGGCGCAGGCGAATTATGGCTACACCTTC CASSLAAQANYGYTF
NA TRBJ1-1 TRBV7-9 NA TGTGCCAGCAGCTTATCATCGAACACTGAAGCTTTCTTT CASSLSSNTEAFF
TRBD1 TRBJ1-3 TRBV9 NA TGTGCCAGCAGCGTTATTCCAGCGACAGGGGAAATGGCCATATATTTT CASSVIPATGEMAIYF
NA TRBJ2-7 TRBV18 NA TGTGCCAGCTCACCACCAATGGCTCCCTACGAGCAGTACTTC CASSPPMAPYEQYF
NA TRBJ2-4 TRBV30 NA TGTGCCTGCCAGGGGCGGGCGGCCAAAAACATTCAGTACTTC CACQGRAAKNIQYF
NA TRBJ2-1 TRBV7-2 NA TGTGCCAGCAGCTTGGACAGCTCTATCTACAATGAGCAGTTCTTC CASSLDSSIYNEQFF
NA TRBJ1-1 TRBV6-5 NA TGTGCCAGCAGTGACTCAATAGGGGGACGCACTGAAGCTTTCTTT CASSDSIGGRTEAFF
TRBD1 TRBJ2-7 TRBV11-2 NA TGTGCCAGCAGCTCTGGACAGGGGGTGGGCGAGCAGTACTTC CASSSGQGVGEQYF
TRBD1 TRBJ1-1 TRBV11-2 NA TGTGCCAGCAGCCCTAGGGGGACAGGGCGGGTTACTGAAGCTTTCTTT CASSPRGTGRVTEAFF
TRBD1 TRBJ2-7 TRBV5-1 NA TGCGCCAGCACCACAGGTGGGACAGGGGGCAATTACGAGCAGTACTTC CASTTGGTGGNYEQYF
TRBD1 TRBJ1-5 TRBV11-2 few TGTGCCAGCAGCTTAGAGGACAGGGGAAATCAGCCCCAGCATTTT CASSLEDRGNQPQHF
TRBD2 TRBJ2-1 TRBV6-4 NA TGTGCCAGCAGCGCAACTAGCGGGGACTACAATGAGCAGTTCTTC CASSATSGDYNEQFF
TRBD1 TRBJ1-5 TRBV19 NA TGTGCCAGTAGTACGGACAGGGCCCCCAATCAGCCCCAGCATTTT CASSTDRAPNQPQHF
TRBD2 TRBJ2-3 TRBV5-4 NA TGTGCCAGCAGCTTGGGGACTAGCGTTTCTAGCACAGATACGCAGTATTTT CASSLGTSVSSTDTQYF
NA TRBJ1-2 TRBV10-1 NA TGCGCCAGCAGTGACGCGTACGGTTCGGGCTACACCTTC CASSDAYGSGYTF
TRBD2 TRBJ2-7 TRBV30 NA TGTGCCTGGAGTGGTGGTAGCGGGAGCTATTACGAGCAGTACTTC CAWSGGSGSYYEQYF
TRBD2 TRBJ2-1 TRBV7-9 NA TGTGCCAGCAGCCCTATATGGGGGCGGGAGGCCAATGAGCAGTTCTTC CASSPIWGREANEQFF
NA TRBJ1-2 TRBV7-9 NA TGTGCCAGCGGGGGGGTTTGCTATGGCTACACCTTC CASGGVCYGYTF
TRBD1 TRBJ2-7 TRBV5-4 once TGTGCCAGCAGCTTGGCCTTGGGACAGGGACCCGAGCAGTACTTC CASSLALGQGPEQYF
TRBD1 TRBJ1-1 TRBV7-9 NA TGTGCCAGCAGCTTAAATACAGGGGGCACTGAAGCTTTCTTT CASSLNTGGTEAFF
NA TRBJ1-1 TRBV4-2 few TGTGCCAGCAAGGGAGGGACTGAAGCTTTCTTT CASKGGTEAFF
NA TRBJ1-1 TRBV6-5 once TGTGCCAGCAGCCTACTCGGGAGACAGTTTGAAGCTTTCTTT CASSLLGRQFEAFF
NA TRBJ1-4 TRBV5-1 NA TGCGCCAGCAGCCCCAGGGACGGGGCTAATGAAAAACTGTTTTTT CASSPRDGANEKLFF
TRBD1 TRBJ2-1 TRBV15 NA TGTGCCACCAGCAGAGAGGGGACAGAATACAATGAGCAGTTCTTC CATSREGTEYNEQFF
TRBD1 TRBJ2-1 TRBV5-4 NA TGTGCCAGCAGCTTGCAGACGACAGGGACCAATGAGCAGTTCTTC CASSLQTTGTNEQFF
NA TRBJ2-7 TRBV5-1 NA TGCGCCAGCTCCCGGGTCCCCTACGAGCAGTACTTC CASSRVPYEQYF
NA TRBJ1-3 TRBV11-3 NA TGTGCCAGCAGCGGGGACTCTGGAAACACCATATATTTT CASSGDSGNTIYF